This entry lists 12 T cell receptor beta chains sequenced from one sample in a study of T-cell reconstitution after alpha-beta-depleted transplantation in children. The library targeted TCRbeta and was prepared with unique molecular identifiers. TCRdb reprocessed the PCR reads via MiXCR and lists one record per CDR3 protein. The data hold some 440,000 distinct CDR3 sequences, with about 17% observed a single time. The sequencing here drew on PBMCs, mostly from graft donor cells, taken 360 days after TCRalphabeta/CD19-depleted stem cell transplant. The receptors were sampled from a boy under two years old who had a stem cell transplant for Wiskott-Aldrich syndrome, so the T cells may come from the graft donor.

This clonotype was counted between two and nine times. The chain carries TRBV29-1 and TRBJ2-3, with TRBD1 as a possible D gene (6 bases). V was shortened by 5 bases and J by 4 bases, with 13 bases between the two germline ends. This CDR3 contains 13 residues. Germline V gene data show CDR1 as SQVTM and CDR2 as ANQGSEA. The CDR3 DNA is TGCAGCGTTCCGGGACCAGGGGCAGATACGCAGTATTTT. Its translation: CSVPGPGADTQYF.

The V and J genes are TRBV6-5 and TRBJ2-3; tentative D call: TRBD1 (5 bases). This CDR3 is built from 14 residues. V shed 4 bases and J shed 0 bases, with 8 bases lying between them. In germline, CDR1 is MNHEY, CDR2 SVGAGI. This CDR3 is CASSFRQSTDTQYF. CDR3 sequence (DNA): TGTGCCAGCAGTTTTCGACAGAGCACAGATACGCAGTATTTT.

This clonotype was seen a handful of times. The chain combines TRBV5-1 with TRBJ2-1; 10 bases fit TRBD2. CDR3 size: 16 residues. Germline CDR1 reads SGHRS; CDR2 reads YFSETQ. The V and J ends lost 1 base and 6 bases, in that order; junction bases with no gene match: 7. Written as DNA, the CDR3 is TGCGCCAGCAGCTTGTACAGCGGGGGGGTTTTCAATGAGCAGTTCTTC. This encodes CASSLYSGGVFNEQFF.

The chain employs TRBV27 and TRBJ2-5; perhaps TRBD1 as D (6 bases). V was clipped by 0 bases and J by 2 bases, with 13 bases between them. This CDR3 is built from 16 residues. CDR1 is MNHEY and CDR2 is SMNVEV in the germline V gene (reference sequence). CDR3 residues: CASSLSGAGAQETQYF. CDR3 in DNA: TGTGCCAGCAGTTTATCAGGGGCAGGGGCGCAAGAGACCCAGTACTTC.

This clonotype was counted only a few times. The chain couples TRBV12-3 or TRBV12-4 to TRBJ2-5; possible D gene TRBD2, 5 bases. V was shortened by 3 bases and J by 2 bases, with 16 bases between the two germline ends. The CDR3 totals 16 residues. The CDR3 spells CASSFGVSLFQETQYF. CDR3 coding DNA: TGTGCCAGCAGTTTCGGGGTCAGCCTCTTTCAAGAGACCCAGTACTTC.

This clonotype was seen a handful of times. The V call is TRBV20-1, the J call TRBJ1-5, with 7 positions matching TRBD1. V was pared by 4 bases and J by 0 bases, with 0 bases of the junction left unmatched. This CDR3 spans 13 amino acids. Germline V gene data show CDR1 as DFQATT and CDR2 as SNEGSKA (reference sequence). CDR3 sequence reads: CSATGGSNQPQHF. The CDR3 region has the DNA TGCAGTGCTACAGGGGGTAGCAATCAGCCCCAGCATTTT.

This clonotype has just a few counts. The chain recombines TRBV6-6 with TRBJ1-2; D is perhaps TRBD1 (5 bases). This CDR3 has 13 residues. The V gene's germline CDR1 is MNHNY and CDR2 SVGAGI (reference sequence). V was trimmed by 8 bases and J by 4 bases, leaving 14 bases between them. CDR3 region: CASVGGELYGYTF. Written as DNA, the CDR3 is TGTGCCAGCGTGGGAGGGGAACTCTATGGCTACACCTTC.

This chain uses TRBV20-1 with TRBJ2-7, with TRBD2 matching 10 bases. The CDR3 is made up of 14 amino acids. The germline V gene has CDR1 DFQATT and CDR2 SNEGSKA (reference sequence). Trimming removed 4 bases from V and 2 bases from J; junction bases left unmatched: 5. The DNA for the CDR3 is TGCAGTGCTACCCTAGCGGGAGTCCCCTACGAGCAGTACTTC. This sequence encodes CSATLAGVPYEQYF.

This clonotype showed up just a few times. The V and J genes are TRBV18 and TRBJ2-1; D not certain. V was pared by 6 bases and J by 5 bases, with 8 bases between. Germline-derived CDR1 and CDR2 are KGHSH and LQKENI. CDR3 length: 12 amino acids. DNA for the CDR3: TGTGCCAGCTCTCCGAAGAACAATGAGCAGTTCTTC. Amino acid sequence: CASSPKNNEQFF.

V is TRBV5-1 and J is TRBJ2-3; D is unclear. The V and J ends lost 4 bases and 2 bases respectively, with 8 bases between them. This CDR3 is 13 amino acids long. The germline gives CDR1 SGHRS, CDR2 YFSETQ. CDR3 loop: CASSLFFTDTQYF. CDR3 nucleotide sequence: TGCGCCAGCAGCCTGTTCTTCACAGATACGCAGTATTTT. The complete variable domain, with remaining parts taken from reference TRBV5-1 and TRBJ2-3, reads KAGVTQTPRYLIKTRGQQVTLSCSPISGHRSVSWYQQTPGQGLQFLFEYFSETQRNKGNFPGRFSGRQFSNSRSEMNVSTLELGDSALYLCASSLFFTDTQYFGPGTRLTVL.

V and J are TRBV28 and TRBJ2-7; possibly TRBD2 for D (6 bases). The germline V and J ends were trimmed by 6 bases and 7 bases, with 16 bases remaining between them. The CDR3 covers 13 residues. Looked up from germline, CDR1 is MDHEN and CDR2 is SYDVKM. CDR3 loop: CASSPYGGREQYF. CDR3 bases: TGTGCCAGCAGCCCCTATGGAGGGCGGGAGCAGTACTTC.

This clonotype was counted between two and nine times. This rearrangement joins TRBV5-1 to TRBJ2-7; D possibly corresponds to TRBD1 (6 bases). Per the germline V gene, CDR1 is SGHRS and CDR2 is YFSETQ. The ends were cut back, 3 bases at V and 2 bases at J, with 12 bases in the middle. This CDR3 is built from 14 residues. CDR3 region: CASSWPGTPYEQYF. The CDR3 bases are TGCGCCAGCAGCTGGCCCGGGACACCCTACGAGCAGTACTTC.